A single sample gave rise to the 26 T cell receptor beta chains below, sequenced in a study of blood T cell repertoires in COVID-19. Sequencing used immunoSEQ multiplex PCR; TCRdb keeps in-frame clones, though not all of them. The sample gives around 130,000 clones, about 89% of which show up once; roughly 18% is in the top ten. The sequencing sample was made of peripheral blood. These receptors all come from a man aged 45-60 years with active or convalescent COVID-19.

The chain is built from TRBV28 and TRBJ1-2; 9 bases agree with TRBD1. The CDR3 length is 14 residues. Germline loops: CDR1 MDHEN, CDR2 SYDVKM. The trim removed 2 bases at V and 8 bases at J, leaving 6 bases unmatched. CDR3 sequence reads: CASSLGLGQGGYTF. Here the CDR3 DNA reads TGTGCCAGCAGTTTAGGTTTGGGACAGGGCGGCTACACCTTC.

The gene calls are TRBV12-3 or TRBV12-4 and TRBJ1-2, with 7 bases matching TRBD1. The trim removed 6 bases at V and 5 bases at J, leaving 6 bases unmatched. CDR3 length equals 13 residues. The CDR3 nucleotides are TGTGCCAGCAGCCCAAAGGGGGCTTATGGCTACACCTTC. Translated, it gives CASSPKGAYGYTF.

The chain combines TRBV6-4 with TRBJ2-3; D is possibly TRBD1 (7 bases). This CDR3 is 22 amino acids long. Germline V gene lookup returns CDR1 MRHNA and CDR2 SNTAGT. The V gene lost 6 bases and the J gene lost 0 bases, with 34 bases spanning the gap. The CDR3 DNA is TGTGCCAGCAGAGACGGGACAGCGTATAGCGGATTCTCTTGGGGTAGCACAGATACGCAGTATTTT. This codes for CASRDGTAYSGFSWGSTDTQYF.

The J gene is TRBJ2-2, the V gene TRBV11-2; TRBD1 matches 7 bases. The CDR3 consists of 15 residues. Per the germline V gene, CDR1 is SGHAT and CDR2 is FQNNGV. The ends lost 7 bases at V and 4 bases at J; junction bases unmatched: 9. CDR3 coding DNA: TGTGCCAGCACTACCGCAGGGGGAAGCACCGGGGAGCTGTTTTTT. Translated, it gives CASTTAGGSTGELFF.

V gene TRBV19 combines with J gene TRBJ2-1; 7 bases line up with TRBD2. CDR3 length: 16 residues. V was clipped by 4 bases and J by 4 bases; unmatched bases: 10. Germline CDR1 is LNHDA and CDR2 is SQIVND (reference sequence). The CDR3 nucleotides are TGTGCCAGTAGTACCCCGCTTGGGGGAGGGTACAATGAGCAGTTCTTC. This gives the protein CASSTPLGGGYNEQFF.

This chain links TRBV28 with TRBJ2-2, with 15 bases aligning to TRBD2. Germline CDR1 reads MDHEN; CDR2 reads SYDVKM. V shed 5 bases, J shed 1 base, and the junction held 8 bases outside the gene matches. This CDR3 region has 19 residues. CDR3 in DNA: TGTGCCAGCAGTGCCCCGGGACTAGCGGGAGGCAAGAACACCGGGGAGCTGTTTTTT. Its protein is CASSAPGLAGGKNTGELFF. The full variable domain, completed using reference TRBV28 and TRBJ2-2, is DVKVTQSSRYLVKRTGEKVFLECVQDMDHENMFWYRQDPGLGLRLIYFSYDVKMKEKGDIPEGYSVSREKKERFSLILESASTNQTSMYLCASSAPGLAGGKNTGELFFGEGSRLTVL.

The V and J genes are TRBV7-2 and TRBJ1-4; D remains ambiguous. CDR1 SGHTA and CDR2 FQGNSA come from the germline V gene. The CDR3 spans 13 residues. V lost 0 bases, J lost 6 bases, and 5 bases lay in between. CDR3 residues: CASSLAQHEKLFF. CDR3 nucleotide sequence: TGTGCCAGCAGCTTAGCACAGCATGAAAAACTGTTTTTT.

The chain employs TRBV24-1 and TRBJ2-1, with D hard to call. V was shortened by 2 bases and J by 4 bases, with 5 bases between the two germline ends. CDR3 size: 13 residues. Per germline, CDR1 KGHDR and CDR2 SFDVKD. The CDR3 region is CATSDWRYNEQFF. CDR3 sequence (DNA): TGTGCCACCAGTGATTGGAGATACAATGAGCAGTTCTTC.

This chain uses TRBV27 with TRBJ1-3; 7 nucleotides match TRBD1. Looked up from germline, CDR1 is MNHEY and CDR2 is SMNVEV (reference sequence). The CDR3 totals 16 residues. Trimming cost V 7 bases and J 1 base; bases outside gene matches: 10. Written as DNA, the CDR3 is TGTGCCAGCAAAATCCTCGACAGGGAGTCTGGAAACACCATATATTTT. Translating gives CASKILDRESGNTIYF.

The rearrangement joins TRBV10-3 to TRBJ2-7, with D tentatively TRBD2 (6 bases). V dropped 6 bases and J dropped 1 base, with 13 bases sitting between them. Per germline, CDR1 ENHRY and CDR2 SYGVKD. CDR3 length: 14 residues. The CDR3 loop reads CAIRSGTESYEQYF. For the CDR3, the DNA is TGTGCCATCAGGTCCGGGACTGAGTCCTACGAGCAGTACTTC.

CDR3 bases: TGCAGTGCTGGGCCCTCCTACGAGCAGTACTTC. Its translation: CSAGPSYEQYF. V gene TRBV20-1 combines with J gene TRBJ2-7; no clear D. The ends were cut back, 5 bases at V and 0 bases at J, with 5 bases in the middle. Per the germline V gene, CDR1 is DFQATT and CDR2 is SNEGSKA (reference sequence). This CDR3 comprises 11 residues.

This chain connects TRBV20-1 to TRBJ2-2; 9 nucleotides align to TRBD1. The CDR3 runs 16 residues. From germline, CDR1 is DFQATT and CDR2 SNEGSKA (reference sequence). With 3 bases clipped from V and 4 bases from J, the junction kept 9 bases outside the gene matches. The CDR3 loop reads CSASGTGTGTTGELFF. The CDR3 DNA reads TGCAGTGCTAGTGGAACCGGGACAGGGACCACCGGGGAGCTGTTTTTT.

The chain combines TRBV7-9 with TRBJ2-3; D is undetermined. V lost 0 bases and J lost 5, with 12 bases in between. The germline gives CDR1 SEHNR, CDR2 FQNEAQ (reference sequence). This CDR3 region has 15 residues. CDR3 nucleotide sequence: TGTGCCAGCAGCTTAGCGTTGTCCATGAGAGATACGCAGTATTTT. Translating it yields CASSLALSMRDTQYF.

The chain carries TRBV10-2 and TRBJ2-7; 9 nucleotides line up with TRBD2. With 5 bases clipped from V and 2 bases from J, the junction kept 1 base outside the gene matches. CDR1 is WSHSY, CDR2 SAAADI, per germline. The CDR3 covers 13 residues. CDR3 protein: CASSLAGTYEQYF. CDR3 bases: TGCGCCAGCAGTCTAGCGGGAACCTACGAGCAGTACTTC.

The genes are TRBV12-3 or TRBV12-4 and TRBJ1-5; D gene ambiguous. Trimming left V 4 bases short and J 6 bases short, with 7 bases between. The CDR3 sequence is 12 residues long. This CDR3 is CASSSNPQPQHF. The CDR3 nucleotides read TGTGCCAGCAGTTCAAATCCTCAGCCCCAGCATTTT.

For the CDR3, the DNA is TGTGCCAGTAGGGACGGGCTAGCTTATTCAGATACGCAGTATTTT. Translated, it gives CASRDGLAYSDTQYF. V and J are TRBV19 and TRBJ2-3; D is perhaps TRBD2 (5 bases). Trimming pared 6 bases from V and 4 bases from J, leaving 17 bases between. The CDR3 has 15 residues. Germline loops: CDR1 LNHDA, CDR2 SQIVND (reference sequence).

The V and J genes are TRBV28 and TRBJ1-2, with 8 positions matching TRBD1. CDR3 length: 13 residues. Germline CDR1 MDHEN, CDR2 SYDVKM. The V segment lost 6 bases and the J segment 3 bases; nucleotides outside the gene matches: 3. This CDR3 is CASRLQGDYGYTF. The DNA for the CDR3 is TGTGCCAGCAGGTTACAGGGGGACTATGGCTACACCTTC.

CDR3 in amino acids: CVVEGWVYEQYF. The CDR3 coding sequence is TGTGTGGTCGAGGGATGGGTCTACGAGCAGTACTTC. The J gene is TRBJ2-7, the V gene TRBV6-5, with a tentative D call TRBD2 (5 bases). The CDR3 runs to 12 residues. The germline CDR1 and CDR2 sequences are MNHEY and SVGAGI.

The chain combines TRBV25-1 with TRBJ2-1, with D tentatively TRBD2 (5 bases). V was clipped by 3 bases and J by 6 bases, with 12 bases between them. This CDR3 has 14 amino acids. Germline V gene data show CDR1 as MGHDK and CDR2 as SYGVNS. For the CDR3, the DNA is TGTGCCAGCAGTGACCGAGGGTACGGCAATGAGCAGTTCTTC. Its protein is CASSDRGYGNEQFF.

The chain has TRBV24-1 and TRBJ1-4; tentatively, D is TRBD1 (5 bases). Trimming removed 1 base from V and 5 bases from J, with 16 bases in between. This CDR3 has 17 amino acids. Germline CDR1 and CDR2: KGHDR and SFDVKD. The CDR3 loop reads CATSDLDPRTRNEKLFF. In DNA form, the CDR3 reads TGTGCCACCAGTGATTTAGATCCTAGGACAAGAAATGAAAAACTGTTTTTT.

The chain uses TRBV6-6 and TRBJ1-1; TRBD1 is a possible D gene (6 bases). The germline gives CDR1 MNHNY, CDR2 SVGAGI (reference sequence). The CDR3 has 14 residues. The germline V and J ends were trimmed by 5 bases and 1 base, with 11 bases remaining between them. The CDR3 region is CASSQGRGNTEAFF. The CDR3 DNA reads TGTGCCAGCAGTCAGGGCAGGGGGAACACTGAAGCTTTCTTT.

This clone appeared a single time. The chain joins TRBV7-2 to TRBJ1-5; TRBD1 matches 7 bases. V trimming: 3 bases; J trimming: 4 bases; junction bases outside the gene matches: 3. Germline assignment: CDR1 SGHTA and CDR2 FQGNSA. This CDR3 has 14 residues. CDR3 loop: CASSLPGGNQPQHF. The CDR3 region has the DNA TGTGCCAGCAGCTTGCCAGGGGGAAATCAGCCCCAGCATTTT.

The genes are TRBV6-5 and TRBJ2-7, with 9 bases fitting TRBD1. From germline, CDR1 is MNHEY and CDR2 SVGAGI. Trimming at V came to 6 bases and at J to 4 bases, leaving 7 bases not matched to a gene. The CDR3 is 14 residues long. In DNA, the CDR3 is TGTGCCAGCAGGCCCAGCGGGACAGGGTACGAGCAGTACTTC. Translating it yields CASRPSGTGYEQYF.

The V call is TRBV30, the J call TRBJ1-5; TRBD1 matches at 9 bases. The V gene end was trimmed by 5 bases and the J gene end by 8 bases; junction bases not matched to a gene: 10. Per the germline V gene, CDR1 is GTSNPN and CDR2 is SVGIG (reference sequence). The CDR3 is 14 residues long. CDR3 amino acids: CAWGPGQGYEPQHF. CDR3 bases: TGTGCCTGGGGTCCGGGACAGGGTTATGAGCCCCAGCATTTT.

This clone was seen more than once but under ten times. J is TRBJ1-2 and V is TRBV28; D call uncertain. The CDR3 has 14 amino acids. The V and J ends lost 6 bases and 5 bases respectively, with 16 bases between them. Per the germline V gene, CDR1 is MDHEN and CDR2 is SYDVKM. The CDR3 protein is CASSPTATQYGYTF. The CDR3 DNA sequence: TGTGCCAGCAGCCCTACCGCCACCCAATATGGCTACACCTTC.

The chain links TRBV3-1 (or the pseudogene TRBV3-2) to TRBJ2-7; TRBD1 matches 7 bases. J lost 3 bases, V lost 2 bases, and 7 bases had no gene match. The CDR3 extends over 15 amino acids. Germline CDR1 is LGHDT and CDR2 is YNNKEL (reference sequence). In DNA, the CDR3 is TGTGCCAGCAGCCAATTTGGGACAGCCCTCTACGAGCAGTACTTC. Its protein is CASSQFGTALYEQYF.